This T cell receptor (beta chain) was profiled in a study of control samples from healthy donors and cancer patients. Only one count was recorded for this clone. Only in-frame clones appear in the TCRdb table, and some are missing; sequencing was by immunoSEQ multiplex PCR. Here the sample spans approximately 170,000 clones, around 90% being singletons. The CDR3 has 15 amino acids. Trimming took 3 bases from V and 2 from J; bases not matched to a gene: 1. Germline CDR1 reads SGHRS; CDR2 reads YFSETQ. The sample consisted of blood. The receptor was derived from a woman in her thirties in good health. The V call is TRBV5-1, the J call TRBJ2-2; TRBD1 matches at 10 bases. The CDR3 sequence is CASSWDRGNTGELFF. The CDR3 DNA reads TGCGCCAGCAGCTGGGACAGGGGAAACACCGGGGAGCTGTTTTTT.